The source of this T cell receptor beta chain is a study of cytomegalovirus exposure and HLA in healthy donors (TCRdb year 2017). In terms of the full investigation: According to an earlier analysis of 587 of the donors, about 179 million T cells yielded some 120 million unique TCR beta sequences and approximately 300 Gb of sequence data. An early release covering 550 to 700 HLA-typed donors comprised approximately 290 gigabases of sequencing data and approximately 85 million unique TCR sequences. Of the roughly 400 genotyped donors, over 80% were placed in the genetic ancestry cluster associated with self-reported Caucasian donors. The study aimed to test whether signatures of past pathogen exposure could be identified by cataloging public T cell receptors. The study profiled the T cell repertoires of hundreds of subjects by immunosequencing and related them to cytomegalovirus serostatus. Besides the first cohort of 666 subjects, a separate validation cohort made up of roughly 130 different subjects was used. To predict cytomegalovirus infection status, the study brought together high-throughput TCR immunosequencing, statistical association of individual TCRs with disease status, and machine learning. To study patterns of TCR occurrence, a later analysis re-analyzed previously published TCR beta repertoires from 666 donors and added high-resolution HLA genotyping. Rather than using new phenotypic data, the later analysis identified candidate immune exposures from TCR beta sequences and from how often those sequences occurred across donors. An earlier analysis of approximately 500 of the donors applied high-throughput TCR beta sequencing to assess whether each TCR beta V gene segment acted as functional or pseudogenic. Donor age, sex, ethnicity and CMV serostatus were compiled together with the repertoire data. A later genetic analysis took genome-wide SNP genotypes for about three fifths of the roughly 670 donors and used that subset as a discovery cohort. All discovery cohort repertoires had been generated using a single sequencing platform. HLA typing included class I and class II loci at four-digit resolution. The number of donors typed differed by locus, with about 629-630 for A, B, C, DRB1 and DQB1, around 500 for DQA1, approximately 570 for DPA1, and around 450 for DPB1. Because of strong linkage in the cohort, four to six DR-DQ haplotypes were treated as single units for association and clustering. On average, roughly 200,000 unique TCR beta nucleotide sequences were sequenced per donor among a few hundred genotyped donors of the cohort, with approximately 18% of those sequences being non-productive. Points the paper makes about the study in general: For the cohort, immune exposure information was limited to CMV serostatus. Because some donors lacked HLA typing at each locus, the association tests relied only on the typed subset. The study listed 150 to 200 TCR beta chains as associated with cytomegalovirus. In vitro tests confirmed that a few of the cytomegalovirus-associated TCR beta chains recognize cytomegalovirus antigens. Assigning TCR associations to individual alleles was difficult when HLA alleles, especially DR and DQ, strongly co-occurred. This cohort had only TCR beta chains sequenced, and the lack of alpha or paired-chain data limited which features could be detected. The authors suggested that the approach could potentially be extended to other disease states and immunological phenotypes. In a later analysis, HLA-associated TCR beta chains showed more clonal expansion and lower generation probabilities than non-associated chains that were equally common. In a later analysis, the rate of TCR association differed among HLA loci, with DRB1 alleles having the most associated TCRs and HLA-C alleles having the fewest. Most CMV-associated TCR beta chains appeared to be HLA-restricted in a later analysis, and the HLA associations seemed to be driven largely by CMV exposure. The earlier analysis of 450 to 700 of the donors excluded seventeen rarely observed V segments, including chromosome 9 orphons, because counts were too low. Linkage disequilibrium might explain the correlated functional status among segregating V segments, but an unknown experimental factor could not be ruled out. A further reported finding was that TCR beta sequences accurately predicted the HLA-A and HLA-B alleles for most subjects in the first cohort. The classifier was reported to diagnose cytomegalovirus status with high specificity and sensitivity in both the original and validation cohorts. Specific HLA alleles were associated with more than 15,000 TCR beta sequences at a false discovery rate of 0.05 in a later analysis. In a later genetic analysis, fewer N-insertions in productive TCRs were reported among donors in an Asian-associated ancestry cluster than the 666-donor mean. Several of the top co-occurrence clusters appeared to be linked to parvovirus B19, influenza, CMV and Epstein-Barr virus, according to a later analysis. An earlier analysis of around 540 of the donors showed that most TCR beta V segments appeared in productive rearrangements either about 87% or about 30% of the time, which broadly matched IMGT annotations. V-gene and J-gene trimming of TCR beta chains was associated with a missense DCLRE1C variant in a later genetic analysis, and the association was replicated in an independent cohort. Sequencing depth was assumed to be roughly uniform across donors in the presence/absence analyses, though that assumption may not hold. A group of highly shared sequence variants was considered likely to be a technical artifact of the sequencing pipeline. Most TCR sequences were observed very rarely across donors, whereas some public TCRs were present in many individuals.

The cohort was made up of roughly 670 healthy bone marrow donors. All cohort members were sampled while nominally healthy, although unrecorded immune exposures were likely present. The donor tested CMV seronegative, placing the donor among the 350 or so seronegative members of the cohort. Every donor gave a peripheral blood sample, and the peripheral blood mononuclear cells from that sample were used for TCR beta sequencing. The Qiagen DNeasy Blood Extraction Kit was used to extract genomic DNA from the blood cell samples. This clone was recorded a few times. Its recognized antigen is unknown. Base qualities are not recorded, but no much larger clone differs from it by a single base. Libraries were made using the immunoSEQ multiplex PCR assay. The multiplex PCR relied on a mix of 60 forward primers for TCR Vbeta segments and 13 reverse primers for TCR Jbeta segments. The CDR3 region of rearranged TCR beta genes was amplified from genomic DNA by a multiplex PCR assay. The amplified TCR beta libraries were sequenced on the Illumina HiSeq System as 87-base-pair reads. The original pipeline was this. A later analysis counted about 76 million unique TCR beta chains across the roughly 700 repertoires, and 10 million to 11 million of these chains were shared by at least two donors. Raw reads were error-corrected and collapsed into unique sequences with a nearest-neighbor algorithm that merged closely related sequences to remove PCR and sequencing errors. Alignment of CDR3 sequences to IMGT reference sequences was used to assign V, D and J gene segments. For a sequence to be retained, a match of at least six nucleotides was required to both a V gene segment and a J gene segment. A rearrangement counted as productive if the CDR3 had no stop codons and remained in frame with V and J, and every other rearrangement counted as non-productive. CDR3 was defined by IMGT convention, running from the second conserved V-encoded cysteine to the conserved J-encoded phenylalanine. In an earlier analysis of approximately 590 of the donors, sequences lacking an unambiguous match to a single V gene segment were excluded. In an earlier analysis of approximately 550 of the donors, V segments were called functional above 56.7% productive rearrangements and were called segregating when the between-donor standard deviation exceeded 5%. To diagnose cytomegalovirus status from the catalog of TCR beta chain sequences, a statistical classification framework was built. A later analysis assigned V and J genes by comparing TCR nucleotide sequences with IMGT/GENE-DB human TR gene sequences. In a later analysis, CDR3 sequences and most-parsimonious VDJ recombination scenarios were assigned using the TCRdist pipeline. In a later analysis, each TCR beta chain was defined by its CDR3 amino acid sequence together with its V-gene family, and reads lacking a unique V-gene family were excluded. In a later analysis, 500 to 650 highly shared, low-generation-probability nucleotide sequences were removed to address suspected cross-contamination and a sequencing artifact. In a later analysis, a clonal expansion index for each public chain was calculated from normalized within-repertoire ranks of inferred template counts. A later analysis computed generation probabilities with a VDJ recombination model fitted to out-of-frame rearrangements, and checked the results against IGoR. In a later analysis, TCR-TCR, TCR-HLA and TCR-CMV co-occurrence was scored with hypergeometric tests, and a repertoire-size bias correction was applied to TCR pairs. In a later analysis, false discovery rates were estimated by permuting HLA or CMV assignments 20 times. In a later analysis, co-occurring TCRs were grouped with DBSCAN, and TCRdist sequence similarity was added when clustering was performed within HLA-allele-positive subsets. Repertoires with fewer than 30,000 or more than 120,000 public chains, plus five repertoires with anomalous nucleotide sharing, were excluded from co-occurrence clustering. What TCRdb holds here is the immuneACCESS table cut down to in-frame rearrangements. Part of the clones is not present; checked against another copy, under half of the missing clones reflect an unresolved V gene, and the others are unexplained. V and J calls and clone size are those listed in that table; D and trimming were worked out from the DNA. The sample table holds under 200,000 clones, of which approximately 71% were seen once. Over 1.2% of the sample is held by the ten biggest clonotypes.

The sample taken for sequencing was PBMCs. This clonotype originated in a girl aged 5-17 years in good health and CMV-seronegative.

The CDR3 sequence is CASSIPVNQPQHF. Read as DNA, the sequence is TGTGCCAGTAGTATTCCCGTCAATCAGCCCCAGCATTTT. This receptor chain uses TRBV19 and TRBJ1-5, with the D gene uncertain. The CDR3 starts with the cysteine, ends with the phenylalanine, and has 13 residues. CDR3 DNA is the only sequence kept; it has 39 bases, read in frame from the first base. CDR1 and CDR2 are read off the germline V gene (reference sequence) as LNHDA and SQIVND. The junction carries 6 bases between V and J, which are trimmed by 3 bases and 3 bases respectively. Reference TRBV19 and TRBJ1-5 proteins supply the regions before and after the CDR3; the full variable domain is: DGGITQSPKYLFRKEGQNVTLSCEQNLNHDAMYWYRQDPGQGLRLIYYSQIVNDFQKGDIAEGYSVSREKKESFPLTVTSAQKNPTAFYLCASSIPVNQPQHFGDGTRLSIL.